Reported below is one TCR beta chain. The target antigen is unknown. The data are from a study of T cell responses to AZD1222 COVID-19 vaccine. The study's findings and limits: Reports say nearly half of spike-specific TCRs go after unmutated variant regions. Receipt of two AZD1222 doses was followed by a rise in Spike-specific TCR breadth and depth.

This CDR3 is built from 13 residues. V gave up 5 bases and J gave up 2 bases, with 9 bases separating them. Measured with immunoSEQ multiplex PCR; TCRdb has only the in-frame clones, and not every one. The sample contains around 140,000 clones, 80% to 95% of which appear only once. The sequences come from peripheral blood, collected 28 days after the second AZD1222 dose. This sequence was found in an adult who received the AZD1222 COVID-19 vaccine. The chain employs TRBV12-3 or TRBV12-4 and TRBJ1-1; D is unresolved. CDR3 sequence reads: CASSIQTNTEAFF. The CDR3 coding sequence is TGTGCCAGCAGTATCCAGACTAACACTGAAGCTTTCTTT.